The TCR beta chain under discussion was sequenced for a study of T cells in Graves' hyperthyroidism and ophthalmopathy. There were TCR beta CDR3 regions amplified from RNA transcripts. HTBI primers were the set used in a first-round RT-PCR of the TCR CDR3. TCRdb called the multiplex PCR reads again in MiXCR, with one record for every CDR3 protein. Among approximately 720,000 distinct CDR3 sequences, over 15% were seen once, and the ten largest hold 16%. V gave up 1 base and J gave up 2 bases, with 11 bases separating them. CDR3 size: 16 residues. Germline V gives CDR1 SGHTA, CDR2 FQGNSA. This clonotype was sampled from a woman aged 45 to 65 with Graves' hyperthyroidism that later progressed to Graves' ophthalmopathy. The chain links TRBV7-2 to TRBJ2-2, with D possibly called TRBD1 or TRBD2 (5 bases each). The sample taken for sequencing was blood. CDR3 residues: CASSLVSGRNTGELFF. DNA of the CDR3: TGTGCCAGCAGCTTAGTGTCGGGGCGAAACACCGGGGAGCTGTTTTTT.